Given below is one TCR beta chain in context. Its antigen is not known. The CDR3 runs 15 residues. Looked up from germline, CDR1 is SGHAT and CDR2 is FQNNGV. V shed 6 bases and J 2 bases; nucleotides not matched to a gene: 5. This specimen belongs to a study of T cell responses to AZD1222 COVID-19 vaccine. Findings and limits, study-wide: Seropositive at baseline were only 5 or 6 AZD1222 recipients. Donor demographics were predominantly white British with a female majority; clonal diversity may be underestimated. Compared with day 0, the breadth and depth of the Spike-specific TCR repertoire rose significantly after two doses of AZD1222.

The data were produced by immunoSEQ multiplex PCR, yet TCRdb's version contains in-frame clones alone and is incomplete. This table has roughly 130,000 clones, 80% to 90% appearing once. The sample was peripheral blood, taken on day 0 of AZD1222 vaccination. The sequence was obtained from an adult in good health. The J gene is TRBJ1-3, the V gene TRBV11-2; 9 nucleotides agree with TRBD1. CDR3 nucleotide sequence: TGTGCCAGCAGACGTACAGGGGGCACTGGAAACACCATATATTTT. It specifies CASRRTGGTGNTIYF.